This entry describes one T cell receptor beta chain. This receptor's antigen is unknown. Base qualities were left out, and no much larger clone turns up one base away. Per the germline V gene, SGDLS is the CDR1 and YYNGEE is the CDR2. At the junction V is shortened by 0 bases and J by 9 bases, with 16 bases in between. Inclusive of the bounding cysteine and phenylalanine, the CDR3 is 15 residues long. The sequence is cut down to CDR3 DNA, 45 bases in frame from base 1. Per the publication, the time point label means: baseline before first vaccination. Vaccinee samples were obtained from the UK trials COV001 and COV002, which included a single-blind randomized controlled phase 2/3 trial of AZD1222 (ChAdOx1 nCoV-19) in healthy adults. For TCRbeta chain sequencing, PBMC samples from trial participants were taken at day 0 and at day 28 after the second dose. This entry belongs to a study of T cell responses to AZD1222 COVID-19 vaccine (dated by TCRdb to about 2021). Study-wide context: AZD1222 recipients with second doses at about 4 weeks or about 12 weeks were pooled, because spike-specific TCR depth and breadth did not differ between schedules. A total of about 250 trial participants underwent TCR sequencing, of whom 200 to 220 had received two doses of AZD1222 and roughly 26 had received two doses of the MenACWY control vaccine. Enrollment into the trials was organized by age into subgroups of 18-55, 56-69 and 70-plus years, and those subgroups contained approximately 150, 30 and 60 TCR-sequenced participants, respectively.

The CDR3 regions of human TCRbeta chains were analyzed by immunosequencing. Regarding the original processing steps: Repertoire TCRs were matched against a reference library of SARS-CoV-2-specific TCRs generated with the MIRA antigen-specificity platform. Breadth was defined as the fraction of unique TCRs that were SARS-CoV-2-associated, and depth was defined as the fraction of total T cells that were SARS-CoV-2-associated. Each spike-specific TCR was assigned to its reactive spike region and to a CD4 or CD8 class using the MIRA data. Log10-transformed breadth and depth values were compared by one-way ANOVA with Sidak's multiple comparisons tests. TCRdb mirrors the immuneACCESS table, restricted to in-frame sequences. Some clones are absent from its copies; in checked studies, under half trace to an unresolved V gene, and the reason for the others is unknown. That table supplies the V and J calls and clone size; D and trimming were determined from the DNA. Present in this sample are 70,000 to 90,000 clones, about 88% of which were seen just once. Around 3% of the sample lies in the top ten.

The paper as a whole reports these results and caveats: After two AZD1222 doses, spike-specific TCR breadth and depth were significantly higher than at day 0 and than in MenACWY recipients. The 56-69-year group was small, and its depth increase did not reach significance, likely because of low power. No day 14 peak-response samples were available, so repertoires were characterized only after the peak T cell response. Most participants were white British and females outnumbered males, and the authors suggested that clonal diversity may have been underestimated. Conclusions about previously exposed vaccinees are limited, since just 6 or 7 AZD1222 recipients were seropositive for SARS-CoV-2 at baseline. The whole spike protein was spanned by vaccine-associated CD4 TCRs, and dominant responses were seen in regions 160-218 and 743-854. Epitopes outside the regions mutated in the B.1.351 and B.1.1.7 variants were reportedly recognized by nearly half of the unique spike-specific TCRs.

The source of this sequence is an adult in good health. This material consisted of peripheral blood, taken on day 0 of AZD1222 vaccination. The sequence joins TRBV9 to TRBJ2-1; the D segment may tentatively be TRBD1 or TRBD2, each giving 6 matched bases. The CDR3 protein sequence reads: CASSVDQGRTGEQFF. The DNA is TGTGCCAGCAGCGTAGACCAGGGGAGGACGGGTGAGCAGTTCTTC.